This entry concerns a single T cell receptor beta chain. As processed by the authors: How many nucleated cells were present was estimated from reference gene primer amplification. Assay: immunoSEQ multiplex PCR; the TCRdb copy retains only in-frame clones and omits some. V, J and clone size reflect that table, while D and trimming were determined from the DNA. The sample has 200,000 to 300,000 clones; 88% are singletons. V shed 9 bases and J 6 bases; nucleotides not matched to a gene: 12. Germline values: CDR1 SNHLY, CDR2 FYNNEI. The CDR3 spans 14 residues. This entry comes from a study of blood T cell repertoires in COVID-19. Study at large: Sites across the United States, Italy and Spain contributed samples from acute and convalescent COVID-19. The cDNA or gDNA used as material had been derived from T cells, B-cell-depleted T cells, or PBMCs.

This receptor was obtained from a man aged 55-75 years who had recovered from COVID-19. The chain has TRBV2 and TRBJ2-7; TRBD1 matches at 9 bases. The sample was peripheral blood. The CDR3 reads CASFEGTGSSEQYF. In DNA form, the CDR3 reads TGTGCCAGTTTTGAGGGGACAGGGAGCTCCGAGCAGTACTTC.